The sequence of this T cell receptor (beta chain) was determined in a study of Graves' ophthalmopathy and Graves' hyperthyroidism (dated by TCRdb to 2017 to 2018). At the level of the whole study: Peripheral blood samples were taken at the time of initial diagnosis, before any treatment was given. To tell Graves' ophthalmopathy apart from Graves' hyperthyroidism, and to predict which patients would progress to ophthalmopathy, the study relied on TCR beta repertoire signatures. In total, 135 blood samples were TCR-sequenced: some 43 ophthalmopathy, approximately 80 hyperthyroidism and some 17 hyperthyroidism-to-ophthalmopathy patients. To explore V-J signatures that separate ophthalmopathy from hyperthyroidism, a discovery set of about a hundred patients was enrolled, consisting of 43 with ophthalmopathy and some 56 with stable hyperthyroidism. An independent validation cohort was composed of roughly 18 hyperthyroidism patients and about 17 patients who later progressed from hyperthyroidism to ophthalmopathy. In over 5 hyperthyroidism patients, the T-cell repertoire of thyroid tissue was compared with the T-cell repertoire of blood. Following sample collection, hyperthyroidism patients were given methimazole at a starting dose of 30 mg daily, and ophthalmopathy patients were given high-dose intravenous methylprednisolone.

This clonotype has a handful of counts. Its antigen specificity is not known. No much larger clone is present one base from it, and per-base qualities are unavailable. The CDR3 numbers 15 residues from cysteine through phenylalanine. Only CDR3 DNA remains: 45 bases, in frame from the first base. CDR1 MNHNS and CDR2 SASEGT are derived from the germline V gene. V has 4 bases trimmed and J has 3 bases trimmed; junction bases matching no gene number 7. Ophthalmopathy patients were characterized by moderately to severely active disease, a Clinical Activity Score of at least 3, a NOSPECS grade of at least 4, and a disease duration under 3 months. Patients were excluded if they had other autoimmune diseases, uncontrolled infections, pregnancy or lactation. Diagnosis was based on clinical symptoms, serum thyroxine, TRAb, thyroid ultrasound and orbital computed tomography. PBMCs were isolated from approximately 10 ml of fresh peripheral blood by Ficoll-Paque density gradient centrifugation. Total RNA was extracted using Trizol reagent, and RNA quality was checked on an Agilent 2100 Bioanalyzer.

For repertoire sequencing, the TCR beta CDR3 regions were amplified from RNA transcripts. The first round was an RT-PCR using HTBI primers with the Qiagen OneStep RT-PCR kit, and this first round was followed by a second-round multiplex PCR, then size selection and purification. Libraries were sequenced paired-end with 100 bp reads on an Illumina HiSeq2000. Processing in the source paper ran as follows. SOAPnuke was used to process the reads, throwing out any read that had adapters, had uncalled bases, had a mean Phred below 15, or lacked an exact constant-primer or identifier match. COPE v1.2.5 was used to merge the high-quality paired reads. Clonotypes were defined as unique nucleotide sequences and were aligned to IMGT TRB V, D and J references using MiTCR v1.1. The analysis was limited to V-J combinations with a frequency above 0.0001, which together covered more than 99% of repertoires. For each V-J combination, a TCR clonal expansion and chaos score was defined as F50 clonal expansion divided by the chaos observed in the TCRdist matrix. Features were reduced by Welch's t-statistics and random forest to about a dozen V-J combinations, which fed a naive Bayes classifier. Thyroid-blood repertoire similarity was quantified with the Morisita-Horn index. TCRdb reprocessed the public reads (quality trimming at Q25 with fastp, clone calling with MiXCR) and kept in-frame beta chains. All rows with the same CDR3 protein become a single entry with the most common DNA and genes. These V and J calls originate from TCRdb's pipeline instead of the authors' own analysis. This sample comprises around 340,000 distinct CDR3 sequences, about a sixth of them detected only once. Around an eighth of the sample belongs to the ten largest clones.

Here is what the overall study found, with its caveats: Sample size was not statistically predetermined, and group allocation was not concealed from the investigators. In validation, the model predicted ophthalmopathy progression with about 64% sensitivity and approximately 75% specificity; some 13 predicted patients were CT-confirmed with GO in a median of approximately six months. Among expanded thyroid clonotypes with frequency above 0.001, most also showed up in blood, which suggests that blood repertoires may reflect the thyroid immune response. Ophthalmopathy was separated from stable hyperthyroidism by the 13-signature model with just under 90% sensitivity and around 81% specificity in cross-validation and with 80%/75% in the test set.

This receptor was taken from an adult man with Graves' ophthalmopathy. The rearranged segments are TRBV6-1 and TRBJ2-7; TRBD1 matches 9 bases in the middle. The sample taken for sequencing was peripheral blood. The CDR3 corresponds to CASSGPGTGLYEQYF. The DNA reads TGTGCCAGCAGTGGACCCGGGACAGGGCTCTACGAGCAGTACTTC.